Following are 14 T cell receptor beta chains from one sample sequenced in a study of shared clonotypes between healthy human individuals. It was CD45RO-negative cells, positively selected for CCR7, that made up naive CD8 cells, with terminally differentiated effector memory CD45RA+ cells excluded. Sequencing was performed with immunoSEQ multiplex PCR; in TCRdb, only in-frame clones are kept and a portion is missing. The table records 1.5 million to 2.5 million clones, over 85% of them present only once. Sample: naive CD8+ T cells sorted from blood. The receptors stem from a man younger than 35 in good health.

Remarks on this clone: This specimen includes other DNA sequences encoding the same CDR3. The rearrangement joins TRBV6-5 to TRBJ2-2, with D hard to call. The V end lost 4 bases, the J end lost 3 bases, and 3 bases lay between the germline ends. Germline V gene data show CDR1 as MNHEY and CDR2 as SVGAGI. This CDR3 region has 12 residues. The CDR3 nucleotides are TGTGCCAGCAGTTCATACACCGGGGAGCTGTTTTTT. This gives the protein CASSSYTGELFF.

This chain links TRBV11-2 with TRBJ2-2; 11 bases align to TRBD2. CDR1 is SGHAT, CDR2 FQNNGV, per germline. V gave up 5 bases and J gave up 7 bases; unmatched junction bases: 12. This CDR3 region has 17 residues. CDR3 region: CASSAGLAGARGGELFF. CDR3 nucleotides: TGTGCCAGCAGCGCCGGACTAGCGGGCGCAAGGGGCGGGGAGCTGTTTTTT.

The chain recombines TRBV19 with TRBJ2-4, with D possibly TRBD2 on 5 matching bases. This CDR3 is built from 15 residues. Germline V lookup: CDR1 LNHDA, CDR2 SQIVND (reference sequence). Trimming removed 0 bases at V and 7 bases at J, with 13 bases between. The CDR3 region is CASSIDREGWNIQYF. CDR3 coding DNA: TGTGCCAGTAGTATAGATCGAGAGGGCTGGAACATTCAGTACTTC. The complete variable domain, with remaining parts taken from reference TRBV19 and TRBJ2-4, reads DGGITQSPKYLFRKEGQNVTLSCEQNLNHDAMYWYRQDPGQGLRLIYYSQIVNDFQKGDIAEGYSVSREKKESFPLTVTSAQKNPTAFYLCASSIDREGWNIQYFGAGTRLSVL.

The chain links TRBV13 to TRBJ2-3, with 10 bases fitting TRBD2. This CDR3 has 15 residues. Germline assignment: CDR1 PRHDT and CDR2 FYEKMQ (reference sequence). V shed 3 bases, J shed 2 bases, and the junction held 2 bases outside the gene matches. The CDR3 DNA is TGTGCCAGCAGCTTTACTAGCGGGGACACAGATACGCAGTATTTT. Its translation: CASSFTSGDTDTQYF. Based on the CDR3 plus reference TRBV13 and TRBJ2-3, the full variable domain is AAGVIQSPRHLIKEKRETATLKCYPIPRHDTVYWYQQGPGQDPQFLISFYEKMQSDKGSIPDRFSAQQFSDYHSELNMSSLELGDSALYFCASSFTSGDTDTQYFGPGTRLTVL.

V gene TRBV7-8 combines with J gene TRBJ1-1; a possible D gene is TRBD1 (5 bases). CDR3 length equals 17 residues. Germline lookup yields CDR1 SGHVS and CDR2 FQNEAQ. Trimming stripped 7 bases from V and 0 bases from J, with 21 bases between. CDR3 loop: CASTAPGGTFMNTEAFF. In DNA, the CDR3 is TGTGCCAGCACCGCCCCGGGGGGGACTTTCATGAACACTGAAGCTTTCTTT.

Remarks on this clone: Other DNA sequences in the same sample also yield this CDR3. The chain carries TRBV4-1 and TRBJ2-7, with 8 bases matching TRBD1. The CDR3 extends over 14 amino acids. Germline V gene sequence: CDR1 MGHRA, CDR2 YSYEKL. With V trimmed by 4 bases and J by 2 bases, 4 bases remained unmatched. The CDR3 sequence is CASSLRQGPYEQYF. DNA of the CDR3: TGCGCCAGCAGCCTACGACAGGGGCCCTACGAGCAGTACTTC.

The chain recombines TRBV28 with TRBJ2-1; no definite D call. The CDR3 loop spans 12 amino acids. CDR1 is MDHEN and CDR2 is SYDVKM in the germline V gene. V lost 6 bases and J 4 bases, leaving 7 bases between the germline ends. CDR3 nucleotides: TGTGCCAGCAGGCTAGAATACAATGAGCAGTTCTTC. This translates into CASRLEYNEQFF.

The rearrangement uses TRBV30 and TRBJ1-6; TRBD1 aligns across 11 bases. Trimming at V came to 3 bases and at J to 8 bases, leaving 6 bases not matched to a gene. This CDR3 region has 15 residues. Germline lookup yields CDR1 GTSNPN and CDR2 SVGIG (reference sequence). The CDR3 coding sequence is TGTGCCTGGAGGGGAGGACAGGGGGCGTATTCACCCCTCCACTTT. Its translation: CAWRGGQGAYSPLHF.

This clone was counted between two and nine times. The CDR3 is CASSLTNRGAFF. Written as DNA, the CDR3 is TGTGCCAGCAGCCTGACCAACAGGGGAGCTTTCTTT. The chain is built from TRBV5-5 and TRBJ1-1; 7 bases are shared with TRBD1. The CDR3 contains 12 residues. The germline gives CDR1 SGHKS, CDR2 YYEKEE (reference sequence). Trimming removed 4 bases from V and 10 bases from J; junction bases left unmatched: 7.

This clone appeared a single time. The genes are TRBV7-9 and TRBJ1-1; TRBD1 matches at 7 bases. CDR1 and CDR2 (germline): SEHNR, FQNEAQ (reference sequence). Unmatched junction bases numbered 11, after V lost 5 bases and J lost 2 bases. The CDR3 is 16 amino acids. The CDR3 nucleotides read TGTGCCAGCAGCCCAAGCATAGGGGGCTCAAACACTGAAGCTTTCTTT. Protein product: CASSPSIGGSNTEAFF.

The chain carries TRBV7-2 and TRBJ2-4; 8 nucleotides align to TRBD2. Looked up from germline, CDR1 is SGHTA and CDR2 is FQGNSA. The CDR3 is made up of 13 amino acids. The V and J ends lost 5 bases and 16 bases, in that order; junction bases with no gene match: 13. The CDR3 loop is CASSPSPGLECYF. CDR3 DNA sequence: TGTGCCAGCAGCCCCTCCCCGGGACTAGAATGCTACTTC.

The V call is TRBV30, the J call TRBJ2-5; 9 positions match TRBD1. This CDR3 comprises 15 residues. J was trimmed by 1 base and V by 0 bases; bases with no gene match: 3. Germline CDR1 reads GTSNPN; CDR2 reads SVGIG (reference sequence). The CDR3, as DNA: TGTGCCTGGAGTGTCCCGGGACAGGGCCAAGAGACCCAGTACTTC. The encoded protein is CAWSVPGQGQETQYF.

This rearrangement joins TRBV30 to TRBJ2-5; D not certain. Looked up from germline, CDR1 is GTSNPN and CDR2 is SVGIG (reference sequence). The CDR3 contains 13 residues. V lost 6 bases and J lost 12, with 23 bases in between. The CDR3 reads CACRKTEPGLEYF. In nucleotides, the CDR3 is TGTGCCTGCCGAAAAACCGAACCGGGCCTCGAGTACTTC.

This sequence joins TRBV5-4 and TRBJ2-7, with 10 nucleotides matching TRBD1. The J segment lost 3 bases and the V segment lost 4 bases, leaving 4 bases of the junction unmatched. The CDR3 spans 14 residues. Germline assignment: CDR1 SGHNT and CDR2 YYREEE (reference sequence). The CDR3 nucleotides are TGTGCCAGCAGCACGGGACAGGGGCGCTACGAGCAGTACTTC. Protein sequence: CASSTGQGRYEQYF. The entire variable domain, with the rest obtained from reference TRBV5-4 and TRBJ2-7, is as follows: ETGVTQSPTHLIKTRGQQVTLRCSSQSGHNTVSWYQQALGQGPQFIFQYYREEENGRGNFPPRFSGLQFPNYSSELNVNALELDDSALYLCASSTGQGRYEQYFGPGTRLTVT.